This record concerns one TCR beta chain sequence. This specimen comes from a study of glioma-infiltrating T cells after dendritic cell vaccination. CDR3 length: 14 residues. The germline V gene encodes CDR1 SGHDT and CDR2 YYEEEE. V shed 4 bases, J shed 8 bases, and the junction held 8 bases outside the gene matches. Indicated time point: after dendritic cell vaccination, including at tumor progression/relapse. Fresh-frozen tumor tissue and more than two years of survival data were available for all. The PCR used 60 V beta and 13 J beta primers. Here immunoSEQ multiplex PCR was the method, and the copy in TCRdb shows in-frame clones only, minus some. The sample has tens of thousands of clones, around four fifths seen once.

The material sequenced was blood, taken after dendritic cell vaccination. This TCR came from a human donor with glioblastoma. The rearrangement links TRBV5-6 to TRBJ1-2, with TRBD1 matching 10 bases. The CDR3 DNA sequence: TGTGCCAGCAGCAGCCTGGGACAGGGGAGAGGCTACACCTTC. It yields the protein CASSSLGQGRGYTF.